This record concerns one T cell receptor beta chain sequence. Its antigen is not identified. Vbeta (60) and Jbeta (13) primers were used in the PCR. Assay: immunoSEQ multiplex PCR; the TCRdb copy retains only in-frame clones and omits some. The sample shows more than 100,000 clones, 77% of them seen only once. The source of the sample is a study of cytomegalovirus exposure and HLA in healthy donors. Background on the study: Among several hundred genotyped donors, around 80% fell in the Caucasian-associated ancestry cluster.

The study's findings and limits: Among TCR beta chains, those listed as cytomegalovirus-associated numbered about 160.

Sequenced material: PBMCs. This TCR was sampled from a woman between 55 and 75 years old in good health and CMV-seronegative.

CDR3 region: CASRPGQGTGAFF. DNA for the CDR3: TGTGCCAGCAGACCGGGACAGGGGACGGGGGCTTTCTTT. This chain links TRBV28 with TRBJ1-1; 10 bases align to TRBD1. The trim removed 6 bases at V and 11 bases at J, leaving 9 bases unmatched. The CDR3 loop spans 13 amino acids. Germline assignment: CDR1 MDHEN and CDR2 SYDVKM.